These T cell receptor beta chains were read from a single sample in a study of PD-L1 blockade in urothelial cancer. Profiled with immunoSEQ multiplex PCR; TCRdb holds only in-frame clones, not every one. The profile shows more than 50,000 clones, 80% to 85% of them singletons. The source was PBMCs, collected around atezolizumab (anti-PD-L1) treatment. The receptors derive from a man between 65 and 79 years old with urothelial cancer. The conserved cysteine and the conserved F or W are not part of the CDR3 here.

TRBJ1-2 TRBV5-1 ASSLDRNYGYT
TRBJ1-2 TRBV5-1 ASSPTPGTGASYGYT
TRBJ2-7 TRBV6-1 ASSASGSGYEQY
TRBJ2-7 TRBV6-5 ASSRQDRRAYEQY
TRBJ2-7 TRBV7-7 ASSVGQGSYEQY
TRBJ2-2 TRBV9 ASSVVGSGSAGELF
TRBJ2-1 TRBV5-1 ASSSFGGLAGGGSYNEQF
TRBJ2-7 TRBV19 ASSMGRGGYEQY
TRBJ2-7 TRBV28 ASSSQGSEQY
TRBJ2-7 TRBV13 ASSSGRAYEQY
TRBJ2-1 TRBV5-1 ASSYGTSGSNEQF
TRBJ2-2 TRBV30 AWSVTPFFKGGKNTGELF
TRBJ1-1 TRBV7-9 ASSLTTGNTEAF
TRBJ2-5 TRBV19 ASSTNRGSGETQY
TRBJ1-2 TRBV6-1 ASQGTGDGYT
TRBJ1-2 TRBV5-1 ASSLWTGPNYGYT
TRBJ2-4 TRBV27 ASSLSGQISDIQY
TRBJ1-1 TRBV5-4 ASSFGHNTEAF
TRBJ2-1 TRBV18 ASSPLPTSGSINEQF
TRBJ1-2 TRBV6-1 ASSHRTGNYGYT
TRBJ2-1 TRBV5-1 ASSIIPRGTYNEQF
TRBJ1-5 TRBV13 ASSLGRGQINQPQH
TRBJ1-4 TRBV19 ASSMRSGAEKLF
TRBJ2-4 TRBV2 ASSDKDTMNIQY
TRBJ2-5 TRBV2 ASSEGTGGETQY
TRBJ1-5 TRBV2 ASSGWGSSNQPQH
TRBJ1-1 TRBV28 ASSLRGAANTEAF
TRBJ2-3 TRBV11-2 ASSASGVADPLGTQY
TRBJ2-5 TRBV1 TSSIQGSSGRGVQETQY
TRBJ2-1 TRBV7-2 ASSPGLVYNEQF
TRBJ1-3 TRBV5-1 ASRLTGDGNTIY
TRBJ1-5 TRBV18 ASSPGGGANNQPQH
TRBJ2-7 TRBV11-2 ASSGTSGSSYEQY
TRBJ2-5 TRBV19 ASSISLGGTQY